This T cell receptor (beta chain) stems from a study of blood T cell repertoires in COVID-19. The CDR3 totals 14 residues. V was trimmed by 4 bases and J by 1 base, leaving 12 bases between them. Germline values: CDR1 SQVTM, CDR2 ANQGSEA. Some clones are missing from TCRdb's copy, which holds only in-frame ones; the method was immunoSEQ multiplex PCR. The sample lists about 180,000 clones, around 85% occurring once. This receptor was identified in a person in their 70s with COVID-19, enrolled during active disease. The chain has TRBV29-1 and TRBJ2-3; D possibly corresponds to TRBD2 (5 bases). What was sequenced was peripheral blood. Here the CDR3 reads CSVVTLGGTDTQYF. The CDR3 nucleotides are TGCAGCGTTGTAACCCTGGGAGGCACAGATACGCAGTATTTT.